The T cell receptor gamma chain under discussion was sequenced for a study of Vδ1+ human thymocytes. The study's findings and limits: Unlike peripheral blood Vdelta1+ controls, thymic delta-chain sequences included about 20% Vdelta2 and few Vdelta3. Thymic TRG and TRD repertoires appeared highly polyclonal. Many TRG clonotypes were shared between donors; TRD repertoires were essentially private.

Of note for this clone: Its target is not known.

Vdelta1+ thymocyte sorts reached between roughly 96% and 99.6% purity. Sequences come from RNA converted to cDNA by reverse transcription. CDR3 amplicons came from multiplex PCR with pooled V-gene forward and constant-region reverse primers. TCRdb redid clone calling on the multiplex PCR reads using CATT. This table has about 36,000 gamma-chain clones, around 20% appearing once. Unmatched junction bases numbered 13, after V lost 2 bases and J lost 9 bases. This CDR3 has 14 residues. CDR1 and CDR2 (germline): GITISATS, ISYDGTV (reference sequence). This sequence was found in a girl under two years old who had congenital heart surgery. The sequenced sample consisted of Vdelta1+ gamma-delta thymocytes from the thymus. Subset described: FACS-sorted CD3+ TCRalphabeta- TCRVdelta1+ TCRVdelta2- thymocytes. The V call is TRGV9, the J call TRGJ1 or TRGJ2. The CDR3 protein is CALWEAPFGRKKLF. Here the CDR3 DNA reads TGTGCCTTGTGGGAGGCGCCATTCGGGCGTAAGAAACTCTTT.